A single sample gave rise to the 8 T cell receptor beta chains below, sequenced in a study of CD8 T cells in ankylosing spondylitis. MiXCR was run by TCRdb on the 5' RACE reads, yielding one entry per CDR3 protein. The data contain some 220,000 distinct CDR3 sequences, roughly 8.2% of them singletons. Sequencing used blood, either unsorted or a sorted T cell fraction (not recorded which). These receptors all come from a female donor with ankylosing spondylitis or in good health (not recorded which).

This clonotype has a handful of counts. This chain connects TRBV7-2 to TRBJ2-7; perhaps TRBD2 as D (7 bases). The CDR3 is 17 residues long. Germline assignment: CDR1 SGHTA and CDR2 FQGNSA. Deletions cut 2 bases from V and 2 bases from J, with 19 bases between. In nucleotides, the CDR3 is TGTGCCAGCAGCTTACAGGGGCTAAGCGGGGTAACCTACGAGCAGTACTTC. Its protein product is CASSLQGLSGVTYEQYF.

The chain couples TRBV6-2 or TRBV6-3 to TRBJ2-7; 9 bases align to TRBD1. V lost 6 bases to trimming and J lost 3 bases; unmatched junction nucleotides: 6. CDR3 length equals 14 residues. CDR1 is MNHEY, CDR2 SVGEGT, per germline. The CDR3 coding sequence is TGTGCCAGCAGAACTGGACAGGGGAGCTACGAGCAGTACTTC. Its translation: CASRTGQGSYEQYF.

This clonotype was recorded at least ten times. The chain couples TRBV15 to TRBJ2-1, with 7 bases fitting TRBD2. The V gene end was trimmed by 5 bases and the J gene end by 3 bases; junction bases not matched to a gene: 4. The CDR3 is 14 residues long. The germline V gene has CDR1 LNHNV and CDR2 YYDKDF (reference sequence). The CDR3 DNA reads TGTGCCACCAGCTTGATAGCGGGCTACAATGAGCAGTTCTTC. Its translation is CATSLIAGYNEQFF.

This clonotype was counted between two and nine times. This sequence joins TRBV6-2 or TRBV6-3 and TRBJ2-7, with unresolved D. V dropped 8 bases and J dropped 3 bases, with 17 bases sitting between them. CDR1 and CDR2 (germline): MNHEY, SVGEGT. This CDR3 has 14 residues. The CDR3 nucleotides read TGTGCCAGCGAGAGTGGCGACGGAAGCTACGAGCAGTACTTC. The encoded protein is CASESGDGSYEQYF.

This clonotype was counted many times. The chain has TRBV29-1 and TRBJ2-2; 7 nucleotides line up with TRBD1. This CDR3 has 12 residues. Germline V gene lookup returns CDR1 SQVTM and CDR2 ANQGSEA. The junction had 5 bases not matched to a gene; V was cut back by 6 bases and J by 7 bases. The CDR3 spells CSVEQGIGELFF. The CDR3 nucleotides are TGCAGCGTAGAACAGGGGATCGGGGAGCTGTTTTTT.

The sample holds many counts of this clonotype. The chain links TRBV29-1 to TRBJ2-5; D possibly corresponds to TRBD2 (6 bases). This CDR3 contains 15 residues. The germline V gene has CDR1 SQVTM and CDR2 ANQGSEA. V lost 4 bases and J 2 bases, leaving 17 bases between the germline ends. The CDR3 DNA follows: TGCAGCGTTGGCTCCTCCGGGACTTCACAAGAGACCCAGTACTTC. Translating gives CSVGSSGTSQETQYF.

This clonotype was detected many times. V is TRBV7-2 and J is TRBJ2-1; 9 bases fit TRBD2. The trim removed 5 bases at V and 1 base at J, leaving 6 bases unmatched. The germline V gene encodes CDR1 SGHTA and CDR2 FQGNSA. The CDR3 length is 16 residues. The CDR3 is CASSHWTSASYNEQFF. The CDR3 DNA reads TGTGCCAGCAGCCATTGGACTAGCGCTTCCTACAATGAGCAGTTCTTC.

This clonotype has ten or more counts. This rearrangement joins TRBV12-3 or TRBV12-4 to TRBJ1-2; D unclear. Trimming pared 1 base from V and 4 bases from J, leaving 7 bases between. CDR3 size: 13 residues. The DNA for the CDR3 is TGTGCCAGCAGTTTAGGTCCTGGCTATGGCTACACCTTC. Its protein product is CASSLGPGYGYTF.